The rows below give T cell receptor beta chains drawn from one sample of a study of shared clonotypes between healthy human individuals. The data were produced by immunoSEQ multiplex PCR, yet TCRdb's version contains in-frame clones alone and is incomplete. The profile shows some 2,100,000 clones, about 93% of them singletons. Sequencing was performed on naive CD8+ T cells from PBMCs. Source of these receptors: a young man in good health. Some clones in this sample may be carry-over from other donors' samples. Each CDR3 is given with its conserved first and last residue. A D gene is named only where the DNA matches it firmly. The size entry is marked missing in some rows and otherwise reads once, few, many or a size class.

clone_size d_call j_call v_call cdr3_aa cdr3_nt
- TRBD2 TRBJ2-7 TRBV28 CASSFGTSGSYEQYF TGTGCCAGCAGTTTTGGGACTAGCGGCTCCTACGAGCAGTACTTC
- - TRBJ2-7 TRBV30 CAWSSSYEQYF TGTGCCTGGAGTTCGTCTTACGAGCAGTACTTC
- - TRBJ2-1 TRBV5-6 CASSLEWTVSYNEQFF TGTGCCAGCAGCTTGGAGTGGACAGTCTCCTACAATGAGCAGTTCTTC
- TRBD2 TRBJ2-1 TRBV6-5 CASSLSSGRLYEQFF TGTGCCAGCAGTCTCAGTAGCGGGAGGTTGTATGAGCAGTTCTTC
- - TRBJ1-1 TRBV6-5 CASSYSSVGTEAFF TGTGCCAGCAGTTACTCGAGTGTCGGGACTGAAGCTTTCTTT
- - TRBJ1-2 TRBV9 CASSVRAYPLPGYTF TGTGCCAGCAGCGTACGGGCCTACCCCCTCCCGGGCTACACCTTC
- - TRBJ1-1 TRBV29-1 CSALGRRLNTEAFF TGCAGCGCTCTAGGTAGACGGCTGAACACTGAAGCTTTCTTT
- - TRBJ2-3 TRBV9 CASSVGGDTQYF TGTGCCAGCAGCGTAGGAGGGGATACGCAGTATTTT
- - TRBJ2-7 TRBV27 CASTRASPYEQYF TGTGCCAGCACCCGGGCATCACCCTACGAGCAGTACTTC
- TRBD2 TRBJ2-7 TRBV7-9 CASSYTSGSLEEQYF TGTGCCAGCAGCTATACTAGCGGGAGCCTGGAAGAGCAGTACTTC
- TRBD1 TRBJ2-1 TRBV7-3 CASSLTQGVINEQFF TGTGCCAGCAGCTTAACTCAGGGGGTAATCAATGAGCAGTTCTTC
- - TRBJ2-2 TRBV6-5 CASSYSRGGGTGELFF TGTGCCAGCAGTTACTCGAGGGGGGGTGGCACCGGGGAGCTGTTTTTT
- - TRBJ2-2 TRBV28 CASREGTGELFF TGTGCCAGCCGGGAAGGCACCGGGGAGCTGTTTTTT
- TRBD1 TRBJ1-1 TRBV19 CASSPRQGNTEAFF TGTGCCAGTAGTCCGCGACAGGGAAACACTGAAGCTTTCTTT
- TRBD2 TRBJ2-3 TRBV28 CASRLGTSGYRTDTQYF TGTGCCAGCAGACTCGGGACTAGCGGGTATCGCACAGATACGCAGTATTTT
- - TRBJ2-5 TRBV28 CASNVRDSQETQYF TGTGCCAGCAACGTTCGGGACTCACAAGAGACCCAGTACTTC
- - TRBJ2-5 TRBV25-1 CASSVIGPQETQYF TGTGCCAGCAGTGTGATAGGCCCTCAAGAGACCCAGTACTTC
- TRBD1 TRBJ2-1 TRBV27 CASDTGVNPGGEQFF TGTGCCAGCGACACAGGGGTCAACCCGGGCGGTGAGCAGTTCTTC
- - TRBJ1-3 TRBV7-9 CASGGGAGNTIYF TGTGCCAGCGGGGGGGGCGCTGGAAACACCATATATTTT
- - TRBJ2-3 TRBV11-2 CASSLSSRAPRGDTQYF TGTGCCAGCAGCTTATCCTCGCGGGCACCCCGGGGAGATACGCAGTATTTT
once TRBD1 TRBJ2-7 TRBV11-3 CASSLDKDRNSYEQYF TGTGCCAGCAGCTTAGACAAGGACAGGAACTCCTACGAGCAGTACTTC
- TRBD1 TRBJ1-5 TRBV7-8 CASSSSTGLNQPQHF TGTGCCAGCAGCTCCTCGACAGGGCTCAATCAGCCCCAGCATTTT
once - TRBJ2-7 TRBV27 CASSLPGLREQYF TGTGCCAGCAGTTTACCAGGGCTGCGAGAGCAGTACTTC
- TRBD1 TRBJ2-7 TRBV19 CASSSQPVTGGAPYEQYF TGTGCCAGTAGTAGCCAACCCGTGACAGGGGGCGCCCCCTACGAGCAGTACTTC
- TRBD2 TRBJ2-5 TRBV7-9 CASSPRTSMVRETQYF TGTGCCAGCAGCCCCCGGACTAGCATGGTGAGAGAGACCCAGTACTTC
- - TRBJ1-2 TRBV6-1 CASSEGQTWEGYTF TGTGCCAGCAGTGAAGGACAGACTTGGGAGGGCTACACCTTC
- - TRBJ2-7 TRBV5-8 CASSLIGQPSSYEQYF TGTGCCAGCAGCTTGATTGGACAGCCCAGCTCCTACGAGCAGTACTTC
- TRBD1 TRBJ1-2 TRBV29-1 CSVEGQGGSNYGYTF TGCAGCGTTGAGGGACAGGGCGGTTCGAACTATGGCTACACCTTC
once TRBD2 TRBJ2-7 TRBV15 CATSRERGGYEQYF TGTGCCACCAGCAGAGAGCGGGGGGGATACGAGCAGTACTTC
- - TRBJ2-3 TRBV10-1 CASSGHRDTQYF TGCGCCAGCAGTGGCCATCGTGATACGCAGTATTTT
- TRBD2 TRBJ2-3 TRBV4-1 CASSPGLAGGRRVETDTQYF TGCGCCAGCAGCCCTGGACTAGCGGGAGGTAGAAGGGTAGAGACAGATACGCAGTATTTT
- TRBD2 TRBJ2-4 TRBV10-3 CATGGGGAKNIQYF TGTGCCACCGGCGGGGGGGGAGCCAAAAACATTCAGTACTTC
once - TRBJ2-1 TRBV7-8 CASSPNFRRGDYYNEQFF TGTGCCAGCAGCCCCAATTTTAGGCGGGGAGATTATTACAATGAGCAGTTCTTC
- - TRBJ2-7 TRBV29-1 CSVEDRRDSLSYEQYF TGCAGCGTTGAAGATCGCCGGGACTCCCTTTCCTACGAGCAGTACTTC
- - TRBJ2-7 TRBV30 CAWSGGPRGEQYF TGTGCCTGGAGTGGTGGTCCAAGGGGCGAGCAGTACTTC
- - TRBJ2-5 TRBV27 CASSFRLDLQETQYF TGTGCCAGCAGTTTCCGCCTGGACCTACAAGAGACCCAGTACTTC
- TRBD1 TRBJ1-6 TRBV2 CASSVHGTDSSYNSPLHF TGTGCCAGCAGTGTCCACGGGACAGATAGCTCCTATAATTCACCCCTCCACTTT
once - TRBJ1-3 TRBV4-1 CASSQDGTPFGNTIYF TGCGCCAGCAGCCAAGACGGGACCCCCTTTGGAAACACCATATATTTT
- TRBD2 TRBJ2-3 TRBV7-3 CASRVTGTSGRDTQYF TGTGCCAGCAGGGTTACCGGGACTAGCGGGAGAGATACGCAGTATTTT
- - TRBJ1-2 TRBV13 CASSFGRDNYGYTF TGTGCCAGCAGCTTCGGACGCGATAACTATGGCTACACCTTC
- - TRBJ2-1 TRBV11-2 CASSSYSNEQFF TGTGCCAGCAGCTCCTACTCCAATGAGCAGTTCTTC
- - TRBJ1-1 TRBV5-6 CASSLGAYTTEAFF TGTGCCAGCAGCTTGGGGGCTTATACGACTGAAGCTTTCTTT
- - TRBJ2-6 TRBV18 CASSPPGRRDGISGANVLTF TGTGCCAGCTCACCACCGGGGAGGCGGGACGGCATCTCTGGGGCCAACGTCCTGACTTTC
- TRBD2 TRBJ2-2 TRBV6-6 CASSTRTSRTGELFF TGTGCCAGCAGTACCCGGACTAGTCGGACCGGGGAGCTGTTTTTT
- - TRBJ2-7 TRBV27 CASSSSYEQYF TGTGCCAGCAGCTCGTCCTACGAGCAGTACTTC
- TRBD2 TRBJ2-5 TRBV9 CASSAHPSGPTETQYF TGTGCCAGCAGCGCCCACCCTAGCGGCCCTACGGAGACCCAGTACTTC
- TRBD2 TRBJ2-7 TRBV18 CASSLRLAGDPHEQYF TGTGCCAGCTCACTCAGGCTAGCGGGAGACCCCCACGAGCAGTACTTC
- TRBD1 TRBJ1-2 TRBV27 CASSSRQGAYYGYTF TGTGCCAGCAGTTCCCGCCAGGGGGCTTACTATGGCTACACCTTC
- - TRBJ1-1 TRBV7-2 CASSLSRGNTEAFF TGTGCCAGCAGCTTATCTCGTGGGAACACTGAAGCTTTCTTT
few TRBD2 TRBJ2-1 TRBV10-3 CAISVLAGGPNEQFF TGTGCCATCAGCGTTCTAGCGGGAGGGCCCAATGAGCAGTTCTTC
- TRBD1 TRBJ2-7 TRBV4-3 CASSQFRGSYEQYF TGCGCCAGCAGCCAATTCAGGGGGTCCTACGAGCAGTACTTC
- TRBD1 TRBJ2-7 TRBV7-8 CASSLDRGLSYEQYF TGTGCCAGCAGCTTAGACAGGGGGCTGTCCTACGAGCAGTACTTC
- TRBD2 TRBJ2-3 TRBV7-3 CASSSSGLAGGGADTQYF TGTGCCAGCAGCTCCTCGGGACTAGCGGGAGGAGGAGCAGATACGCAGTATTTT
- - TRBJ2-7 TRBV29-1 CSVEGTEDHEQYF TGCAGCGTTGAGGGAACGGAGGACCACGAGCAGTACTTC
- - TRBJ2-3 TRBV9 CASSASLPRGLDTDTQYF TGTGCCAGCAGCGCATCGCTACCAAGAGGACTTGATACAGATACGCAGTATTTT
- - TRBJ2-2 TRBV13 CASSPLGTGELFF TGTGCCAGCAGCCCCTTGGGCACCGGGGAGCTGTTTTTT
- TRBD2 TRBJ2-1 TRBV11-3 CASSLDDGTSGSYNEQFF TGTGCCAGCAGCTTAGATGACGGGACTAGCGGATCCTACAATGAGCAGTTCTTC
once - TRBJ1-2 TRBV27 CASSSWVAGGYTF TGTGCCAGCAGTTCCTGGGTTGCGGGTGGCTACACCTTC
- TRBD2 TRBJ2-1 TRBV5-6 CASSRLAGEAYNEQFF TGTGCCAGCAGCCGCCTAGCGGGAGAAGCCTACAATGAGCAGTTCTTC